There are a few counts of the clone carrying this TCR beta chain. Its target is not known. This record belongs to a study of T cells in Graves' hyperthyroidism and ophthalmopathy. Study context: Prior to any treatment, at the point of initial diagnosis, peripheral blood was collected. Study results and caveats: Researchers found most expanded thyroid clonotypes above 0.001 in blood as well. Ophthalmopathy prediction by the model preceded onset by a median roughly 6 months.

Amplified TCR beta CDR3 regions derived from RNA transcripts. The HTBI set primed first-round TCR CDR3 RT-PCR. TCRdb analysed the multiplex PCR reads with MiXCR anew, one entry per CDR3 protein. The sample has under 800,000 distinct CDR3 sequences; 12% to 15% are singletons. The germline V gene has CDR1 MNHEY and CDR2 SVGAGI. V lost 0 bases and J 8 bases, leaving 16 bases between the germline ends. This CDR3 contains 15 residues. PBMCs were collected from a roughly 10 ml volume of fresh peripheral blood. The sequence derives from a woman aged 18 to 35 with Graves' hyperthyroidism. The sequenced sample was blood. The chain combines TRBV6-5 with TRBJ1-2, with no clear D. The CDR3 reads CASSYSMPGTGGYTF. In nucleotides, the CDR3 is TGTGCCAGCAGTTACTCGATGCCCGGCACGGGCGGCTACACCTTC.